A single sample is the source of the 7 T cell receptor beta chains below, sequenced in a study of blood T cells in healthy people across ages. Together with a sample-barcoded 5' primer, a J-beta primer mix was included in a second PCR lasting about 7 to 12 cycles. TCRdb re-derived calls from the 5' RACE reads in MiXCR, one entry per CDR3 protein. The sample gives about 800,000 distinct CDR3 sequences, 35% to 60% of which show up once; roughly 18% is in the top ten. Material: blood. These receptor sequences come from a man older than 75 in good health.

The chain combines TRBV10-3 with TRBJ2-7, with 8 bases lining up with TRBD2. Losses at the gene ends were 6 bases for V and 0 bases for J; bases not matched to a gene: 4. This CDR3 region has 14 residues. Germline-derived CDR1 and CDR2 are ENHRY and SYGVKD. CDR3 coding DNA: TGTGCCATCAGGTTAGCGGGAACCTCCTACGAGCAGTACTTC. Its translation is CAIRLAGTSYEQYF.

V and J are TRBV7-2 and TRBJ2-4; D is perhaps TRBD2 (6 bases). TRBJ2-7 matches the DNA end more closely, so the J call is doubtful. Germline loops: CDR1 SGHTA, CDR2 FQGNSA. The CDR3 is 14 residues long. CDR3 nucleotide sequence: TGTGCCAGCAGCCCACGGGCAGCGGGCGGCGAGCAGTACTTC. Its protein product is CASSPRAAGGEQYF.

This clonotype has more than one count but fewer than ten. The chain carries TRBV29-1 and TRBJ2-7; D gene uncertain. V was pared by 5 bases and J by 5 bases, with 19 bases between. Germline CDR1 SQVTM, CDR2 ANQGSEA. The CDR3 runs 14 residues. CDR3: CSVTPYPGPDEQYF. CDR3 sequence (DNA): TGCAGCGTTACGCCCTACCCCGGGCCGGACGAGCAGTACTTC.

J is TRBJ2-1 and V is TRBV4-2; TRBD1 matches 7 bases. In germline, CDR1 is LGHNA, CDR2 YNFKEQ. CDR3 length: 18 residues. J was trimmed by 8 bases and V by 0 bases; bases with no gene match: 16. The CDR3 DNA reads TGTGCCAGCAGCCAAGAAGGTGCCAGGGGGTCTTCGAGAGATGAGCAGTTCTTC. Its translation: CASSQEGARGSSRDEQFF.

Only a few counts were recorded for this clonotype. The J gene is TRBJ1-1, the V gene TRBV20-1, with D perhaps matching TRBD1 (5 bases). Trimming removed 6 bases at V and 1 base at J, with 12 bases between. CDR3 length: 13 amino acids. The V gene's germline CDR1 is DFQATT and CDR2 SNEGSKA (reference sequence). This CDR3 is CSAVRGTNTEAFF. The CDR3 region has the DNA TGCAGTGCCGTGCGGGGGACGAACACTGAAGCTTTCTTT.

The chain links TRBV18 to TRBJ1-6; D unresolved. Trimming stripped 6 bases from V and 3 bases from J, with 18 bases between. This CDR3 has 17 residues. The germline V gene encodes CDR1 KGHSH and CDR2 LQKENI. In nucleotides, the CDR3 is TGTGCCAGCTCGCAGTTCCAGTTTGACAACTATAATTCACCCCTCCACTTT. It translates to CASSQFQFDNYNSPLHF.

This clonotype occurred a few times. The chain links TRBV28 to TRBJ2-5; unclear D gene. Germline CDR1 MDHEN, CDR2 SYDVKM. This CDR3 contains 14 residues. Trimming shortened V by 7 bases and J by 2 bases, and 14 bases separated the two germline ends. DNA for the CDR3: TGTGCCAGCACAGCAAGCGACCTACAAGAGACCCAGTACTTC. Its translation is CASTASDLQETQYF.